These 29 T cell receptor beta chains were sequenced from one sample in a study of blood T cell repertoires in COVID-19. Here immunoSEQ multiplex PCR was the method, and the copy in TCRdb shows in-frame clones only, minus some. Of some 94,000 clones detected, 80% to 85% appear once; the ten largest clones hold less than 2%. The source material was peripheral blood. These receptors were obtained from a man aged 65 to 85 with active or convalescent COVID-19.

A note on this clone: The same CDR3 also results from other DNA sequences found in this sample. V and J are TRBV29-1 and TRBJ2-5; 7 nucleotides align to TRBD1. J was trimmed by 4 bases and V by 6 bases; bases with no gene match: 8. Looked up from germline, CDR1 is SQVTM and CDR2 is ANQGSEA. This CDR3 is 13 amino acids long. For the CDR3, the DNA is TGCAGCGTAAACAGGGGAAAGGGAGAGACCCAGTACTTC. Amino acid sequence: CSVNRGKGETQYF.

In its sample, this clone was seen a few times. The rearrangement links TRBV28 to TRBJ2-7; D remains unclear. This CDR3 region has 13 residues. Germline V CDR1 and CDR2: MDHEN, SYDVKM. V lost 2 bases to trimming and J lost 4 bases, with 9 bases between them. CDR3 DNA: TGTGCCAGCAGTTTACAGGTCAGATACGAGCAGTACTTC. This gives the protein CASSLQVRYEQYF.

This chain links TRBV4-2 with TRBJ1-3; D remains unclear. V was shortened by 4 bases and J by 3 bases, with 19 bases between the two germline ends. The CDR3 sequence is 17 residues long. Germline values: CDR1 LGHNA, CDR2 YNFKEQ. The CDR3 protein is CASSPPETVRFGNTIYF. CDR3 coding DNA: TGTGCCAGCAGCCCCCCAGAAACAGTTAGGTTTGGAAACACCATATATTTT.

The chain links TRBV6-6 to TRBJ2-3, with 8 bases that match TRBD2. Germline assignment: CDR1 MNHNY and CDR2 SVGAGI (reference sequence). CDR3 length equals 15 residues. The trim removed 6 bases at V and 5 bases at J, leaving 10 bases unmatched. CDR3 in amino acids: CASSGTGGAEDTQYF. CDR3 DNA sequence: TGTGCCAGCAGCGGTACGGGGGGGGCAGAAGATACGCAGTATTTT.

The V call is TRBV25-1, the J call TRBJ2-7, with D hard to call. This CDR3 contains 11 residues. Germline V lookup: CDR1 MGHDK, CDR2 SYGVNS. Trimming shortened V by 5 bases and J by 6 bases, and 8 bases separated the two germline ends. CDR3 in amino acids: CASSSGLEQYF. As DNA, the CDR3 is TGTGCCAGCAGTAGTGGGCTCGAGCAGTACTTC.

The V and J genes are TRBV5-4 and TRBJ2-3; the match to TRBD2 covers 15 bases. Germline CDR1 reads SGHNT; CDR2 reads YYREEE (reference sequence). CDR3 length: 16 amino acids. V shed 3 bases and J 4 bases; nucleotides not matched to a gene: 3. CDR3 in DNA: TGTGCCAGCAGCTCCAGGACTAGCGGGGGGGCAGATACGCAGTATTTT. Encoded protein: CASSSRTSGGADTQYF.

This chain links TRBV6-6 with TRBJ1-1, with D possibly being TRBD1 (6 bases). V lost 2 bases to trimming and J lost 5 bases, with 12 bases between them. Germline V lookup: CDR1 MNHNY, CDR2 SVGAGI (reference sequence). The CDR3 runs 14 residues. CDR3 loop: CASSYPGQGTEAFF. The CDR3 DNA reads TGTGCCAGCAGTTACCCCGGTCAGGGGACTGAAGCTTTCTTT.

Only a few counts were recorded for this clone. This CDR3 is CASSQGLSSGNTIYF. DNA of the CDR3: TGCGCCAGCAGCCAGGGACTTTCCTCTGGAAACACCATATATTTT. The V and J genes are TRBV5-1 and TRBJ1-3, with D possibly matching TRBD1 (5 bases). V dropped 4 bases and J dropped 0 bases, with 11 bases sitting between them. Looked up from germline, CDR1 is SGHRS and CDR2 is YFSETQ. The CDR3 is made up of 15 amino acids.

The rearrangement joins TRBV19 to TRBJ2-3; weak D call: TRBD1 (6 bases). This CDR3 has 17 amino acids. Germline CDR1 and CDR2: LNHDA and SQIVND (reference sequence). Deletions cut 0 bases from V and 0 bases from J, with 13 bases between. The CDR3 DNA reads TGTGCCAGTAGTATAGATCACAGGGCCTGGAGCACAGATACGCAGTATTTT. This gives the protein CASSIDHRAWSTDTQYF.

This clone was seen a few times. For the CDR3, the DNA is TGTGCCAGCAGCACCGGGACAGAAAGTACGCAGTATTTT. It yields the protein CASSTGTESTQYF. The J gene is TRBJ2-3, the V gene TRBV12-3 or TRBV12-4, with 7 bases lining up with TRBD1. The CDR3 sequence is 13 residues long. Unmatched junction bases numbered 8, after V lost 6 bases and J lost 8 bases.

The chain combines TRBV4-1 with TRBJ2-7; TRBD2 matches at 10 bases. The CDR3 has 14 amino acids. From germline, CDR1 is MGHRA and CDR2 YSYEKL. V was clipped by 1 base and J by 6 bases; unmatched bases: 3. The CDR3 coding sequence is TGCGCCAGCAGCCAAGTTCTAGCGGGGGTCGAGCAGTACTTC. Its translation is CASSQVLAGVEQYF.

This rearrangement joins TRBV9 to TRBJ2-1; TRBD1 matches at 7 bases. V shed 2 bases, J shed 5 bases, and the junction held 4 bases outside the gene matches. The germline CDR1 and CDR2 sequences are SGDLS and YYNGEE. This CDR3 comprises 14 residues. CDR3 loop: CASSVGQPDNEQFF. The CDR3 DNA is TGTGCCAGCAGCGTGGGACAGCCTGACAATGAGCAGTTCTTC.

This chain joins TRBV19 and TRBJ1-6; 7 nucleotides match TRBD1. CDR1 is LNHDA and CDR2 is SQIVND in the germline V gene (reference sequence). V lost 4 bases and J lost 9; bases outside the gene matches: 9. This CDR3 has 15 residues. The CDR3 DNA is TGTGCCAGTAGTACGACAGGGATGCCGGGTTCACCCCTCCACTTT. Residues: CASSTTGMPGSPLHF.

This clone occurred once. The chain uses TRBV5-6 and TRBJ2-5, with TRBD2 matching 8 bases. The germline gives CDR1 SGHDT, CDR2 YYEEEE. Trimming removed 5 bases from V and 4 bases from J; junction bases left unmatched: 7. The CDR3 spans 14 residues. The CDR3 spells CASRERGRGETQYF. The CDR3, as DNA: TGTGCCAGCAGAGAGCGGGGGCGGGGAGAGACCCAGTACTTC.

The chain is built from TRBV3-1 (or the pseudogene TRBV3-2) and TRBJ2-1, with 11 positions matching TRBD2. J lost 5 bases, V lost 2 bases, and 11 bases had no gene match. Germline V gives CDR1 LGHDT, CDR2 YNNKEL (reference sequence). The CDR3 spans 18 residues. CDR3 in DNA: TGTGCCAGCAGCCAATTCCCCATAGCGGGGGGGCCGGACAATGAGCAGTTCTTC. It encodes CASSQFPIAGGPDNEQFF.

The V gene is TRBV6-6, the J gene TRBJ2-5; TRBD1 is a possible D gene (6 bases). Germline V CDR1 and CDR2: MNHNY, SVGAGI (reference sequence). CDR3 length: 14 amino acids. Trimming removed 2 bases from V and 1 base from J, with 8 bases in between. The DNA for the CDR3 is TGTGCCAGCAGTTACAAAGGGGGCCAAGAGACCCAGTACTTC. Translation: CASSYKGGQETQYF.

This chain uses TRBV27 with TRBJ1-1; 9 bases align to TRBD1. Germline V CDR1 and CDR2: MNHEY, SMNVEV (reference sequence). Trimming cost V 6 bases and J 1 base; bases outside gene matches: 9. This CDR3 spans 16 amino acids. The CDR3 DNA reads TGTGCCAGCAGCTCCCGGCCGGGACAGGGGAACACTGAAGCTTTCTTT. Protein: CASSSRPGQGNTEAFF.

This clone was recorded only once. Relative to the germline gene, one junction end is altered; a read error may explain this. The chain joins TRBV7-7 to TRBJ2-1; 10 bases line up with TRBD1. Germline V gives CDR1 SSHAT, CDR2 FNYEAQ (reference sequence). The CDR3 has 15 amino acids. The CDR3 loop reads CASSFGTGVYNEQFF. The CDR3 bases are TGTGCTAGCAGCTTTGGGACAGGGGTCTACAATGAGCAGTTCTTC.

This chain uses TRBV6-6 with TRBJ1-5, with TRBD1 matching 8 bases. Germline loops: CDR1 MNHNY, CDR2 SVGAGI (reference sequence). There are 13 residues in the CDR3. After removal of 7 bases from V and 7 bases from J, the junction contained 6 bases not matched to a gene. As DNA, the CDR3 is TGTGCCAGCACTTATTACAGGGGGCAGCCCCAGCATTTT. This translates into CASTYYRGQPQHF.

The V call is TRBV5-3, the J call TRBJ1-6; D gene ambiguous. TRBV5-3 is classed as an ORF, of uncertain function. This CDR3 spans 17 amino acids. The germline V and J ends were trimmed by 1 base and 0 bases, with 11 bases remaining between them. CDR3 sequence: CARSLCGTRSYNSPLHF. CDR3 sequence (DNA): TGTGCCAGAAGCTTGTGCGGCACCCGCTCCTATAATTCACCCCTCCACTTT.

The rearrangement uses TRBV7-9 and TRBJ1-6; 8 positions agree with TRBD1. Looked up from germline, CDR1 is SEHNR and CDR2 is FQNEAQ (reference sequence). The J segment lost 7 bases and the V segment lost 5 bases, leaving 7 bases of the junction unmatched. The CDR3 runs 15 residues. The CDR3 DNA reads TGTGCCAGCAGCGAGACAGGGGCTCGGAATTCACCCCTCCACTTT. Its protein product is CASSETGARNSPLHF. Looking up the rest from reference TRBV7-9 and TRBJ1-6 gives the full variable domain: DTGVSQNPRHKITKRGQNVTFRCDPISEHNRLYWYRQTLGQGPEFLTYFQNEAQLEKSRLLSDRFSAERPKGSFSTLEIQRTEQGDSAMYLCASSETGARNSPLHFGNGTRLTVT.

The chain joins TRBV19 to TRBJ1-1; D might be TRBD1 (6 bases). The CDR3 is 14 residues long. Per the germline V gene, CDR1 is LNHDA and CDR2 is SQIVND (reference sequence). Trimming left V 3 bases short and J 6 bases short, with 14 bases between. The CDR3: CASSITRGVAEAFF. The DNA for the CDR3 is TGTGCCAGTAGTATCACCAGGGGAGTGGCTGAAGCTTTCTTT.

The chain links TRBV28 to TRBJ2-2, with D maybe TRBD2 (6 bases). V dropped 6 bases and J dropped 1 base, with 12 bases sitting between them. In germline, CDR1 is MDHEN, CDR2 SYDVKM. The CDR3 covers 15 residues. CDR3 loop: CASRNQGLNTGELFF. The CDR3 DNA follows: TGTGCCAGCAGAAACCAGGGACTGAACACCGGGGAGCTGTTTTTT.

This chain links TRBV6-6 with TRBJ1-1; possible D gene TRBD1, 5 bases. From germline, CDR1 is MNHNY and CDR2 SVGAGI (reference sequence). With 2 bases removed from V and 1 base from J, the gap between germline ends came to 8 bases. The CDR3 has 14 residues. The CDR3 here is CASSYLQGNTEAFF. CDR3 sequence (DNA): TGTGCCAGCAGTTACCTCCAGGGGAACACTGAAGCTTTCTTT.

The chain uses TRBV5-1 and TRBJ2-7, with 9 bases that match TRBD2. This CDR3 has 16 amino acids. Germline CDR1 is SGHRS and CDR2 is YFSETQ. The V segment lost 0 bases and the J segment 5 bases; nucleotides outside the gene matches: 9. In nucleotides, the CDR3 is TGCGCCAGCAGCTTGGATGAGGCGGGGGGGCCGCACGAGCAGTACTTC. It encodes CASSLDEAGGPHEQYF.

The chain recombines TRBV7-9 with TRBJ1-1; D is possibly TRBD1 (6 bases). CDR3 length equals 14 residues. Trimming left V 3 bases short and J 4 bases short, with 12 bases between. Germline CDR1 reads SEHNR; CDR2 reads FQNEAQ (reference sequence). CDR3 bases: TGTGCCAGCAGCTTCCTCCAGGGGACCACTGAAGCTTTCTTT. This codes for CASSFLQGTTEAFF.

The chain couples TRBV6-5 to TRBJ2-7, with a tentative D call TRBD2 (5 bases). V was pared by 10 bases and J by 5 bases, with 18 bases between. CDR1 is MNHEY, CDR2 SVGAGI, per germline. The CDR3 runs 13 residues. The CDR3 sequence is CATERTGKDEQYF. The CDR3 nucleotides are TGTGCCACCGAACGGACTGGGAAGGACGAGCAGTACTTC.

Concerning this clone itself: A junction end diverges from the germline sequence, so it may reflect a read error. The chain combines TRBV7-9 with TRBJ1-2; D unclear. CDR3 length equals 14 residues. Germline CDR1 reads SEHNR; CDR2 reads FQNEAQ (reference sequence). CDR3 bases: TGTGCCAGCAGTCATTCTAACGATAACCATGGCTACACCTTC. Protein product: CASSHSNDNHGYTF.

The rearrangement uses TRBV5-1 and TRBJ2-3; 11 nucleotides line up with TRBD2. CDR3 length equals 18 residues. Per germline, CDR1 SGHRS and CDR2 YFSETQ. J lost 1 base, V lost 4 bases, and 11 bases had no gene match. The CDR3 sequence is CASSLFGVAGGRTDTQYF. The DNA for the CDR3 is TGCGCCAGCAGCCTGTTCGGGGTAGCGGGGGGGCGCACAGATACGCAGTATTTT.